This T cell receptor (beta chain) was observed in a study of PD-L1 blockade in urothelial cancer. Study as a whole: Blood was tested 3 weeks (second dose) and 6 weeks into treatment.

With respect to this clone: Its antigen is not known.

Germline V CDR1 and CDR2: SGHKS, YYEKEE (reference sequence). The length of the CDR3 is 16 residues. V lost 3 bases, J lost 5 bases, and 9 bases stayed unmatched. Study-level results: Patients with below-median pretreatment blood clonality survived longer.

Sequencing was performed with immunoSEQ multiplex PCR; in TCRdb, only in-frame clones are kept and a portion is missing. The table lists tens of thousands of clones, roughly 82% of them singletons. The source is a man between 65 and 85 years old with urothelial cancer. The chain couples TRBV5-5 to TRBJ2-1; TRBD2 matches at 9 bases. Sequenced material: PBMCs, taken around atezolizumab (anti-PD-L1) treatment. The CDR3 DNA sequence: TGTGCCAGCAGCTGGGGGGCCGGACTAGCGCACAATGAGCAGTTCTTC. It encodes CASSWGAGLAHNEQFF.